The entry that follows covers one TCR beta chain sequence. Its antigen has not been determined. Base qualities were left out, and no much larger clone turns up one base away. V loses 7 bases of germline sequence and J loses 6 bases, and the interval between the two ends is 21 bases. Taken from the germline V gene, the CDR1 and CDR2 loops are MDHEN and SYDVKM. The CDR3 sequence holds 15 residues, the cysteine and phenylalanine included. The retained sequence is limited to the CDR3, 45 bases, with the frame set at the first base. This entry comes from a study of Ad26.COV2.S vaccination and SARS-CoV-2 variants (dated by TCRdb to about 2021). At the level of the whole study: Donors in the vaccine arm were drawn from COV1001, a multicentre, randomized, double-blind, placebo-controlled phase I-IIa trial testing Ad26.COV2.S in healthy adults. Ad26.COV2.S was given intramuscularly at 5x10^10 or 1x10^11 viral particles, as a single shot or as two shots 56 days apart. The specificity and breadth of SARS-CoV-2-reactive T cell receptors after Ad26.COV2.S vaccination were assessed by TCRbeta repertoire sequencing. A total of around 32 samples were included in the TCR-sequenced set, comprising around 19 Ad26.COV2.S vaccine recipients, 5 placebo recipients and 8 SARS-CoV-2 convalescent individuals. Participants in the trial were split at random into five groups of five each, receiving low-dose or high-dose Ad26.COV2.S once or twice, or else placebo on both occasions. Investigators remained blinded to trial group allocation during experiments and outcome assessment.

Study-wide conclusions, independent of this receptor: Ad26.COV2.S recipients had higher spike-specific TCR breadth than placebo recipients (P = 0.0014). Comparable non-spike TCR breadth was observed between vaccine and placebo recipients, consistent with only spike being contained in the vaccine. After vaccination, substantial breadth of spike-specific CD8+ and CD4+ T cell responses was reported. According to the authors, total T cell responses may have been underestimated by the TCR breadth and depth analyses. Comparing responses between vaccine doses or regimens was not something the study was powered to do.

The immunoSEQ Assay was the method used to sequence TCRbeta CDR3 regions. After extraction, genomic DNA underwent amplification by bias-controlled multiplex PCR, followed by high-throughput sequencing. The source study handled its data this way. To quantify the absolute abundance of each unique TCRbeta CDR3 region, sequences were collapsed and filtered. Usable DNA was measured by amplifying reference genes present in all nucleated cells, and TCRbeta template counts were normalized to that usable DNA to estimate T cell fraction. Repertoire TCRs were annotated as SARS-CoV-2-specific by exact matching of V gene, CDR3 amino acid sequence and J gene to a known reactive TCR set. The reference SARS-CoV-2 TCR set was obtained from MIRA and was filtered for enrichment in COVID-19-positive ImmuneCODE repertoires, whereby public or cross-reactive TCRs were removed. Using the MIRA antigens, annotated TCRs were further analysed by specific ORF or by position within an ORF. Depth was the summed frequency of annotated unique rearrangements, while breadth was defined as annotated unique rearrangements over total unique productive rearrangements. Two-sided Wilcoxon rank-sum tests were used to compare TCR breadth between groups. Held by TCRdb, this immuneACCESS table contains in-frame sequences only and omits some clones. Under half of the omission traces to an unresolved V gene where checked; the cause of the rest is unknown. Clonal size and the V and J genes are those of that table, whereas D and trimming came from the DNA. This sample has 320,000 or so clones in its table, and 90% of those were observed once. Around 5.5% of the sample lies in the top ten.

The treatment or condition label, as the study defines it: roughly 19 received Ad26.COV2.S at low or high dose, single or two shots; several received placebo; per-sample allocation not given. For vaccine and placebo recipients, the sequenced repertoires came from samples collected on day 63 after the first injection. Cohort 1b enrolled around 23 adults aged 18-55 years at a single site in Boston, USA, between 29 July and 7 August 2020. Ad26.COV2.S was a replication-incompetent adenovirus type 26 vector that expressed a prefusion-stabilized SARS-CoV-2 spike protein derived from the original Wuhan strain.

This specimen consisted of peripheral blood, obtained in a trial of Ad26.COV2.S vaccine versus placebo. The rearranged segments are TRBV28 and TRBJ1-1, with the identity of the D gene unclear. This receptor was taken from a person aged 18-60 years who received the Ad26.COV2.S COVID-19 vaccine or a placebo. DNA sequence: TGTGCCAGCACCACCGAGAGAAGGGATGTCCCTGAAGCTTTCTTT. It codes for CASTTERRDVPEAFF.